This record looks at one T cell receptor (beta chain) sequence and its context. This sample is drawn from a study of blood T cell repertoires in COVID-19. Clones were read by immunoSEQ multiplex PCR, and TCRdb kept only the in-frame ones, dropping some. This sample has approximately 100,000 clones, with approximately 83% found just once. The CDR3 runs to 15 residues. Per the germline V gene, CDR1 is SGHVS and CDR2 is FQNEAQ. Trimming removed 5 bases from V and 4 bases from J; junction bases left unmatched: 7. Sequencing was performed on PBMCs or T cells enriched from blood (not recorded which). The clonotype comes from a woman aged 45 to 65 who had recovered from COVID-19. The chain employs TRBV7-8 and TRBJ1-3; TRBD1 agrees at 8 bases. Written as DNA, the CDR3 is TGTGCCAGCAGCCCCGGGACAGGTACCGGAAACACCATATATTTT. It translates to CASSPGTGTGNTIYF.